The rows below give T cell receptor beta chains drawn from one sample of a study of blood T cell repertoires in COVID-19. Profiling relied on immunoSEQ multiplex PCR, and the TCRdb table lists in-frame clones only, not all of them. The table lists hundreds of thousands of clones, around 85% of them singletons, with approximately 6% in the top ten. Sequencing input: PBMCs or T cells enriched from blood (not recorded which). These receptors were collected from a woman aged 40 to 50 who had recovered from COVID-19. Each CDR3 is given with its conserved first and last residue. The D gene is left open where the match is weak. Clone size is not always given. Where it is, it says once, few, many or a class for expanded clones.

NA,TRBJ2-7,NA,TRBV7-2,CASSLGLLASALEQYF,TGTGCCAGCAGCTTAGGTCTGCTAGCGTCCGCCTTGGAGCAGTACTTC
NA,TRBJ2-2,NA,TRBV4-2,CASSQDSTGLGELFF,TGTGCCAGCAGCCAAGACTCCACTGGTCTAGGGGAGCTGTTTTTT
NA,TRBJ1-2,TRBD1,TRBV18,CASSRGQGSGYTF,TGTGCCAGCTCCCGTGGACAGGGGAGTGGCTACACCTTC
NA,TRBJ1-4,NA,TRBV11-2,CASSLAGVVGEKLFF,TGTGCCAGCAGCTTAGCAGGGGTGGTAGGGGAAAAACTGTTTTTT
NA,TRBJ1-1,NA,TRBV25-1,CASSESGVEAFF,TGTGCCAGCAGTGAATCGGGTGTTGAAGCTTTCTTT
few,TRBJ1-2,TRBD1,TRBV4-3,CASSQDLRTGDGYTF,TGCGCCAGCAGCCAAGACCTCCGGACAGGGGACGGCTACACCTTC
NA,TRBJ1-5,NA,TRBV9,CASSRTGQNQPQHF,TGTGCCAGCAGCCGAACCGGACAGAATCAGCCCCAGCATTTT
NA,TRBJ2-3,NA,TRBV24-1,CATPDSSSTDTQYF,TGTGCCACCCCGGACAGCTCTAGCACAGATACGCAGTATTTT
NA,TRBJ2-4,TRBD1,TRBV6-5,CASSYSDTGGNIQYF,TGTGCCAGCAGTTACTCGGACACAGGGGGAAACATTCAGTACTTC
NA,TRBJ2-5,NA,TRBV5-4,CASSTVLASETQYF,TGTGCCAGCAGCACCGTCCTAGCTTCGGAGACCCAGTACTTC
NA,TRBJ1-2,TRBD1,TRBV7-8,CASSPVGGDRGNYGYTF,TGTGCCAGCAGCCCGGTGGGTGGGGACAGGGGGAACTATGGCTACACCTTC
NA,TRBJ2-7,NA,TRBV16,CASSPGSGRSSYEQYF,TGTGCCAGCAGCCCCGGGTCAGGGAGGAGCTCCTACGAGCAGTACTTC
NA,TRBJ2-3,NA,TRBV7-9,CAGTTSAGRTDTQYF,TGTGCCGGCACAACCAGCGCGGGGAGGACAGATACGCAGTATTTT
once,TRBJ2-7,TRBD2,TRBV10-3,CAISEYSGRVGEQYF,TGTGCCATCAGTGAGTATAGCGGGAGGGTCGGAGAGCAGTACTTC
NA,TRBJ1-1,NA,TRBV7-3,CASSLERYTEAFF,TGTGCCAGCAGCTTGGAGCGATACACTGAAGCTTTCTTT
NA,TRBJ1-5,TRBD1,TRBV6-2/TRBV6-3,CASSRGTGISNQPQHF,TGTGCCAGCAGCCGAGGGACAGGCATTAGCAATCAGCCCCAGCATTTT
NA,TRBJ1-4,TRBD1,TRBV5-1,CASSQRTGGEKLFF,TGCGCCAGCAGCCAGAGGACAGGAGGAGAAAAACTGTTTTTT
NA,TRBJ2-5,TRBD2,TRBV27,CASSPREGLIGETQYF,TGTGCCAGCAGCCCCAGGGAGGGGCTGATTGGAGAGACCCAGTACTTC
few,TRBJ2-7,TRBD2,TRBV7-2,CASSRLAGVDEQYF,TGTGCCAGCAGCAGACTAGCGGGAGTGGACGAGCAGTACTTC
once,TRBJ1-2,TRBD1,TRBV30,CAWSEDRGYRYTF,TGTGCCTGGAGCGAAGACAGGGGCTATCGCTACACCTTC
NA,TRBJ2-7,TRBD1,TRBV19,CASSTRGTGPYEQYF,TGTGCCAGTAGTACGCGGGGGACAGGGCCCTACGAGCAGTACTTC
once,TRBJ2-1,NA,TRBV27,CASSLLVPPNEQFF,TGTGCCAGCAGTTTATTAGTGCCCCCCAATGAGCAGTTCTTC
NA,TRBJ2-2,NA,TRBV7-9,CASSPGGGVAGELFF,TGTGCCAGCAGCCCAGGAGGAGGGGTTGCCGGGGAGCTGTTTTTT
NA,TRBJ2-7,TRBD2,TRBV18,CASSPDQGLAGHSEQYF,TGTGCCAGCTCACCCGATCAGGGACTAGCGGGACACAGCGAGCAGTACTTC
NA,TRBJ1-6,NA,TRBV21-1,CASTPRTYSPLHF,TGTGCCAGCACCCCCCGGACTTATTCACCCCTCCACTTT
NA,TRBJ2-3,NA,TRBV7-9,CASSFSDTQYF,TGTGCCAGCAGCTTCTCAGATACGCAGTATTTT
NA,TRBJ1-1,TRBD1,TRBV4-3,CASSRGQGKAEAFF,TGCGCCAGCAGCCGCGGACAGGGTAAGGCTGAAGCTTTCTTT
NA,TRBJ2-7,NA,TRBV5-5,CASSPQVGSYEQYF,TGTGCCAGCAGCCCCCAGGTGGGCTCCTACGAGCAGTACTTC
NA,TRBJ2-1,TRBD2,TRBV13,CASTLSGGRDEQFF,TGTGCCAGCACCCTTAGCGGCGGGAGGGATGAGCAGTTCTTC
NA,TRBJ2-5,TRBD1,TRBV10-1,CAKDRGRIEETQYF,TGCGCCAAGGACAGGGGGAGGATTGAAGAGACCCAGTACTTC
NA,TRBJ2-5,NA,TRBV28,CASSARGDKQETQYF,TGTGCCAGCAGTGCTCGAGGGGACAAACAAGAGACCCAGTACTTC
NA,TRBJ2-7,NA,TRBV28,CASSGTRGPPRQYF,TGTGCCAGCAGTGGGACAAGGGGCCCCCCTCGGCAGTACTTC
NA,TRBJ2-7,NA,TRBV10-2,CAASGYGTYEQYF,TGCGCAGCATCGGGCTACGGGACCTACGAGCAGTACTTC
NA,TRBJ1-5,TRBD1,TRBV5-6,CASSRQGVINQPQHF,TGTGCCAGCAGCAGACAGGGGGTGATCAATCAGCCCCAGCATTTT
NA,TRBJ1-2,NA,TRBV28,CASSLEGGYTF,TGTGCCAGCAGTTTGGAGGGTGGCTACACCTTC
NA,TRBJ2-2,TRBD2,TRBV5-1,CASRLAGGLAGELFF,TGCGCCAGCAGGCTAGCGGGAGGGTTGGCCGGGGAGCTGTTTTTT
NA,TRBJ1-5,NA,TRBV2,CASRINRFSNQPQHF,TGTGCCAGCAGGATCAACAGATTTAGCAATCAGCCCCAGCATTTT
NA,TRBJ1-2,NA,TRBV5-1,CASSLAGGYGYTF,TGCGCCAGCAGCTTGGCCGGGGGGTATGGCTACACCTTC
NA,TRBJ1-1,NA,TRBV6-2/TRBV6-3,CASSPRGRGNTEAFF,TGTGCCAGCAGTCCCCGCGGCAGGGGGAACACTGAAGCTTTCTTT
NA,TRBJ2-7,TRBD1,TRBV28,CASGGQVNEQYF,TGTGCCAGTGGGGGACAGGTCAACGAGCAGTACTTC
NA,TRBJ2-2,TRBD1,TRBV7-9,CASSYRTGGASAGELFF,TGTGCCAGCAGCTATAGGACAGGGGGCGCTTCAGCCGGGGAGCTGTTTTTT